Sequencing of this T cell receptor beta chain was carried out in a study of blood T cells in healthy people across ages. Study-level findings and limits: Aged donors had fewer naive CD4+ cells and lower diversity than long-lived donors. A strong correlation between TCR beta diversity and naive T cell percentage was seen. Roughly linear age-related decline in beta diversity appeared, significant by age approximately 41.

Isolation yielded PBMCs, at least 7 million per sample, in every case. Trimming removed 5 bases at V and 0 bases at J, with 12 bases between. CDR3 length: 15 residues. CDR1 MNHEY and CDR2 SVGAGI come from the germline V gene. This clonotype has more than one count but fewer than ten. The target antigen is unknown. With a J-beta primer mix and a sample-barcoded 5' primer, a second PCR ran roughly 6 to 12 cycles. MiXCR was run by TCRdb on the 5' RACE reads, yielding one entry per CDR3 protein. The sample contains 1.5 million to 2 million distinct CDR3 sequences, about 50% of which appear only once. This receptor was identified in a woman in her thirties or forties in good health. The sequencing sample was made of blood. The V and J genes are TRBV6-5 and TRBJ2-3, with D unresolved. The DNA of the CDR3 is TGTGCCAGCAGTGGCCGGATATCTAGCACAGATACGCAGTATTTT. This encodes CASSGRISSTDTQYF.